This paragraph reports one T cell receptor beta chain. The data were obtained in a study of preoperative IRX-2 immunotherapy in early breast cancer. Germline V gene lookup returns CDR1 MRHNA and CDR2 SNTAGT. Trimming shortened V by 10 bases and J by 6 bases, and 13 bases separated the two germline ends. The CDR3 totals 11 residues. As for treatment: preoperative locoregional IRX-2 cytokine immunotherapy. Samples came from a phase Ib trial of preoperative locoregional IRX-2 cytokine immunotherapy. Produced via immunoSEQ multiplex PCR; TCRdb's table is partial and in-frame only. Altogether about 2,800 clones are present, roughly three quarters being singletons, with the ten largest covering approximately 13%.

The material was tumor tissue, obtained after IRX-2 immunotherapy. The TCR comes from a human donor with breast cancer. The rearrangement links TRBV6-4 to TRBJ2-7, with D perhaps assigned TRBD1 or TRBD2 (5 bases each). The CDR3 loop reads CAITGDGEQYF. DNA of the CDR3: TGTGCCATCACCGGGGACGGCGAGCAGTACTTC.